This T cell receptor beta chain appears in the sequencing data of a study of T cells in Graves' hyperthyroidism and ophthalmopathy. Overall study results and limits: Ophthalmopathy was model-predicted a median about 7.1 months pre-onset.

Concerning this clonotype itself: What it recognizes is unknown.

The germline V gene has CDR1 ENHRY and CDR2 SYGVKD. V shed 10 bases and J 2 bases; nucleotides not matched to a gene: 21. The CDR3 length is 18 residues. Amplification yielded TCR beta CDR3 regions, with RNA transcripts as the source. When the TCR CDR3 underwent first-round RT-PCR, the HTBI primer set was used. TCRdb recomputed calls from the multiplex PCR reads with MiXCR, one row per CDR3 protein. The table lists 550,000 to 600,000 distinct CDR3 sequences, just over 45% of them singletons. The TCR originated in an adult woman with Graves' disease, either hyperthyroidism or ophthalmopathy (not recorded which). Specimen: peripheral blood or thyroid tissue (not recorded which). The chain recombines TRBV10-3 with TRBJ2-5; 8 bases line up with TRBD1. CDR3 DNA sequence: TGTGCCACCCATGGGGAAGGAAACACGCAGGGGGCTCAAGAGACCCAGTACTTC. Its protein is CATHGEGNTQGAQETQYF.